A selection of T cell receptor beta chains follows, all from one sample in a study of spatial heterogeneity in lung cancer. TCRdb re-analysed the 5' RACE reads in MiXCR, keeping a single row per CDR3 protein. The data contain several hundred distinct CDR3 sequences, 14% of them seen just once; the ten biggest clones take up 16%. The material was lung tumor tissue, obtained at surgery. Receptors originate from a male donor with early-stage non-small cell lung cancer. Both conserved end residues are part of each CDR3. The D gene is left open where the match is weak. The listing skips clone size in some rows; elsewhere it reads once, few, many or a size class.

>-|TRBJ2-7|TRBD1|TRBV2
CASARGERQGSDEQYF
TGTGCCAGCGCCAGAGGCGAAAGACAGGGATCGGACGAGCAGTACTTC
>large|TRBJ2-5|-|TRBV7-2
CASSLAAWGETQYF
TGTGCCAGCAGCTTAGCGGCGTGGGGAGAGACCCAGTACTTC
>large|TRBJ2-3|-|TRBV7-2
CASSSSADTQYF
TGTGCCAGCAGCTCCTCGGCAGATACGCAGTATTTT
>medium-sized|TRBJ1-2|TRBD1|TRBV3-1
CASSQDQGETNGYTF
TGTGCCAGCAGCCAAGATCAGGGGGAGACGAATGGCTACACCTTC
>-|TRBJ2-7|-|TRBV20-1
CSATRAQSPYEQYF
TGCAGTGCTACTAGGGCCCAGTCTCCCTACGAGCAGTACTTC
>large|TRBJ2-1|TRBD2|TRBV7-8
CASSFGHGGRVSNEQFF
TGTGCCAGCAGCTTCGGACACGGCGGGAGAGTGAGCAATGAGCAGTTCTTC
>medium-sized|TRBJ2-7|TRBD1|TRBV6-5
CASSISRGPFEQYF
TGTGCCAGCAGTATCTCCAGGGGGCCCTTTGAGCAGTACTTC
>-|TRBJ2-5|-|TRBV5-1
CASSLRQEQETQYF
TGCGCCAGCAGCCTCCGACAGGAGCAAGAGACCCAGTACTTC
>large|TRBJ2-5|TRBD2|TRBV7-2
CASRLLGGQETQYF
TGTGCCAGCAGGCTGTTGGGGGGGCAAGAGACCCAGTACTTC
>large|TRBJ2-3|-|TRBV6-2/TRBV6-3
CASSQATSWPDTQYF
TGTGCCAGCAGCCAGGCTACCTCTTGGCCAGATACGCAGTATTTT
>medium-sized|TRBJ1-1|-|TRBV6-5
CASRLFKNMNTEAFF
TGTGCCAGCAGGCTCTTTAAAAACATGAACACTGAAGCTTTCTTT
>large|TRBJ2-7|-|TRBV7-2
CASSTKGYEQYF
TGTGCCAGCAGCACCAAAGGGTACGAGCAGTACTTC
>medium-sized|TRBJ2-5|-|TRBV12-3/TRBV12-4
CASSLAPSAVETQYF
TGTGCCAGCAGTTTAGCCCCTTCTGCGGTGGAGACCCAGTACTTC
>large|TRBJ1-1|-|TRBV20-1
CSARSGSSEAFF
TGCAGTGCTAGGTCTGGCTCATCCGAAGCTTTCTTT
>large|TRBJ2-7|-|TRBV27
CASSLSTGNEQYF
TGTGCCAGCAGTTTGTCAACAGGGAACGAGCAGTACTTC
>-|TRBJ2-5|-|TRBV7-2
CASSLLSSGQLAGTQYF
TGTGCCAGCAGCTTATTGTCGTCGGGCCAGCTCGCGGGTACCCAGTACTTC
>-|TRBJ1-1|-|TRBV7-2
CASSLQLDTEAFF
TGTGCCAGCAGCTTACAACTAGACACTGAAGCTTTCTTT
>large|TRBJ2-1|TRBD2|TRBV20-1
CSARSGASYNEQFF
TGCAGTGCTAGAAGCGGGGCCTCCTACAATGAGCAGTTCTTC
>large|TRBJ1-5|TRBD1|TRBV12-3/TRBV12-4
CASSLTTGVYAQPQHF
TGTGCCAGCAGTTTAACGACAGGGGTATACGCTCAGCCCCAGCATTTT
>large|TRBJ2-2|-|TRBV4-3
CASSQELRTNTGELFF
TGCGCCAGCAGCCAAGAGCTCAGAACGAACACCGGGGAGCTGTTTTTT